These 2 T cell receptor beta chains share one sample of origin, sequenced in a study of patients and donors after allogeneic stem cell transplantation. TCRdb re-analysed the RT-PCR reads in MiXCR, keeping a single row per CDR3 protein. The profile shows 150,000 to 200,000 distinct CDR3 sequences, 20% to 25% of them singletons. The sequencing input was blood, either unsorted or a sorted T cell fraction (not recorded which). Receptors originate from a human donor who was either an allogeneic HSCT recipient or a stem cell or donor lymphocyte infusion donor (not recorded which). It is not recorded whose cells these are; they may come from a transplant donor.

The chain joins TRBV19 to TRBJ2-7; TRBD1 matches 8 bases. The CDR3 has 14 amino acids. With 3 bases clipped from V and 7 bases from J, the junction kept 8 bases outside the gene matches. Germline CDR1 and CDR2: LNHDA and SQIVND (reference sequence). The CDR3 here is CASSINPGGGEQYF. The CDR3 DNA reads TGTGCCAGTAGTATCAACCCAGGGGGCGGTGAGCAGTACTTC.

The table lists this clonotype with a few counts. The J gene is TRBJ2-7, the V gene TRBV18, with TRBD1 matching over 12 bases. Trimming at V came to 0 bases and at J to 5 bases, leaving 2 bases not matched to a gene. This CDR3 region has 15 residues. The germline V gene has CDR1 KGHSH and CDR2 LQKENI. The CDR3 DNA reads TGTGCCAGCTCACCACCGGGACAGGGGGCGAACGAGCAGTACTTC. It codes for CASSPPGQGANEQYF.